This TCR beta chain is from a study of cytomegalovirus exposure and HLA in healthy donors. Whole-study context: Earlier work reported 100 million or so unique TCR beta sequences from 150 million to 200 million T cells. Unique TCRs numbering about 85 million, obtained from HLA-typed donors, made up an early data release. Study outcomes and limitations: In a later analysis, specific HLA alleles were associated with under 20,000 TCR beta sequences at a 0.05 false discovery rate.

Germline lookup yields CDR1 SGHTA and CDR2 FQGNSA. Trimming cost V 2 bases and J 5 bases; bases outside gene matches: 3. The CDR3 contains 14 residues. Amplification used 60 Vbeta primers and 13 Jbeta primers. Using immunoSEQ multiplex PCR, the repertoire was profiled, and TCRdb retains in-frame clones only, with some absent. The data hold roughly 130,000 clones, with 82% observed a single time. Comments on this clone: Its cognate antigen is unknown.

Sequencing used PBMCs. The V and J genes are TRBV7-2 and TRBJ2-1, with 7 bases lining up with TRBD2. The TCR sequence derives from a male donor in good health and CMV-seropositive. The CDR3 protein is CASSLSGNNNEQFF. In DNA form, the CDR3 reads TGTGCCAGCAGCTTAAGCGGGAACAACAATGAGCAGTTCTTC.